The rows below give T cell receptor beta chains drawn from one sample of a study of blood T cell repertoires in COVID-19. The data were produced by immunoSEQ multiplex PCR, yet TCRdb's version contains in-frame clones alone and is incomplete. Of over 150,000 clones listed, about 87% are singletons. The sequenced sample consisted of peripheral blood. All receptors come from a woman aged 60-70 years who had recovered from COVID-19. CDR3s include the opening cysteine and the closing phenylalanine or tryptophan. Each record gives: D gene, V gene, J gene, clone size, CDR3 DNA, CDR3 protein. A D gene is named only where the DNA matches it firmly. Rows give clone size only sometimes, using once, few, many, or a class for an expanded clone.

D gene: TRBD2
V gene: TRBV3-1/TRBV3-2
J gene: TRBJ2-3
clone size: .
CDR3 DNA: TGTGCCAGCAGCCAAGATCGGCGGGGGGGCTCGTATACGCAGTATTTT
CDR3 protein: CASSQDRRGGSYTQYF

D gene: .
V gene: TRBV16
J gene: TRBJ2-1
clone size: once
CDR3 DNA: TGTGCCAGCACTGGGGGCGTATACAATGAGCAGTTCTTC
CDR3 protein: CASTGGVYNEQFF

D gene: .
V gene: TRBV3-1/TRBV3-2
J gene: TRBJ2-1
clone size: .
CDR3 DNA: TGTGCCAGCAGCCAGCAACTAGCCGCCAATGAGCAGTTCTTC
CDR3 protein: CASSQQLAANEQFF

D gene: TRBD1
V gene: TRBV28
J gene: TRBJ2-1
clone size: .
CDR3 DNA: TGTGCCAGCAGCGATGGACAGGGGCTTATGGATGAGCAGTTCTTC
CDR3 protein: CASSDGQGLMDEQFF

D gene: TRBD2
V gene: TRBV11-2
J gene: TRBJ2-7
clone size: .
CDR3 DNA: TGTGCCAGCAGGGGAGGGAGTCCCTACGAGCAGTACTTC
CDR3 protein: CASRGGSPYEQYF

D gene: .
V gene: TRBV28
J gene: TRBJ1-3
clone size: .
CDR3 DNA: TGTGCCAGCAGTTTATCCCGACAGGAGACGGACTCTGGAAACACCATATATTTT
CDR3 protein: CASSLSRQETDSGNTIYF

D gene: TRBD2
V gene: TRBV9
J gene: TRBJ2-2
clone size: .
CDR3 DNA: TGTGCCAGCAGCGTAGTACTAGCGGGGGTGGCCTCCACCGGGGAGCTGTTTTTT
CDR3 protein: CASSVVLAGVASTGELFF

D gene: .
V gene: TRBV28
J gene: TRBJ1-1
clone size: .
CDR3 DNA: TGTGCCAGCAGTGTTCCGGACAGTCGTTCGGTGAACACTGAAGCTTTCTTT
CDR3 protein: CASSVPDSRSVNTEAFF

D gene: .
V gene: TRBV5-8
J gene: TRBJ2-1
clone size: .
CDR3 DNA: TGTGCCAGCAGCTTAACCCGGCTAGTGATCTTC
CDR3 protein: CASSLTRLVIF

D gene: .
V gene: TRBV27
J gene: TRBJ2-5
clone size: .
CDR3 DNA: TGTGCCAGCAGTCGTGGTACAGGGCTGATTCAAGAGACCCAGTACTTC
CDR3 protein: CASSRGTGLIQETQYF

D gene: TRBD1
V gene: TRBV7-9
J gene: TRBJ1-1
clone size: .
CDR3 DNA: TGTGCCAGCAGCCGGGGACAGGGAGAATACACTGAAGCTTTCTTT
CDR3 protein: CASSRGQGEYTEAFF

D gene: TRBD2
V gene: TRBV27
J gene: TRBJ2-7
clone size: .
CDR3 DNA: TGTGCCAGCAGACTAACTAGCGGGGGATCCTACGAGCAGTACTTC
CDR3 protein: CASRLTSGGSYEQYF

D gene: .
V gene: TRBV9
J gene: TRBJ2-2
clone size: .
CDR3 DNA: TGTGCCAGCAGCCCAGGGGCTGCGAACACCGGGGAGCTGTTTTTT
CDR3 protein: CASSPGAANTGELFF

D gene: TRBD1
V gene: TRBV4-1
J gene: TRBJ2-3
clone size: once
CDR3 DNA: TGCGCCAGCAGCCAAGCTGAGACAGGGTCATATACGCAGTATTTT
CDR3 protein: CASSQAETGSYTQYF

D gene: TRBD1
V gene: TRBV5-3
J gene: TRBJ1-6
clone size: .
CDR3 DNA: TGTGCCAGAAGCTTGACTCTCTTATCAGAGGGACAGTCTAATTCACCCCTCCACTTT
CDR3 protein: CARSLTLLSEGQSNSPLHF

D gene: .
V gene: TRBV29-1
J gene: TRBJ1-3
clone size: .
CDR3 DNA: TGCAGCGTAGCCGGGACACCGGGTTCTGGAAACACCATATATTTT
CDR3 protein: CSVAGTPGSGNTIYF

D gene: TRBD1
V gene: TRBV7-2
J gene: TRBJ2-1
clone size: .
CDR3 DNA: TGTGCCAGCAGCTTCCGGACAGGTAACAATGAGCAGTTCTTC
CDR3 protein: CASSFRTGNNEQFF

D gene: TRBD1
V gene: TRBV28
J gene: TRBJ2-4
clone size: .
CDR3 DNA: TGTGCCAGCAGCTCCAGGTGGACAGGGAAAAACATTCAGTACTTC
CDR3 protein: CASSSRWTGKNIQYF

D gene: TRBD2
V gene: TRBV2
J gene: TRBJ2-1
clone size: .
CDR3 DNA: TGTGCCAGCAGTAGGGCGGGGGGCCCCACTGAAAATGAGCAGTTCTTC
CDR3 protein: CASSRAGGPTENEQFF

D gene: .
V gene: TRBV3-1/TRBV3-2
J gene: TRBJ1-4
clone size: .
CDR3 DNA: TGTGCCAGCAGCCAAGCGGTAGAGGGAAAACTGTTTTTT
CDR3 protein: CASSQAVEGKLFF

D gene: TRBD2
V gene: TRBV4-3
J gene: TRBJ2-2
clone size: .
CDR3 DNA: TGCGCCAGCAGCCAAGATTCAGCGGGGGTCACCGGGGAGCTGTTTTTT
CDR3 protein: CASSQDSAGVTGELFF

D gene: TRBD1
V gene: TRBV14
J gene: TRBJ1-3
clone size: .
CDR3 DNA: TGTGCCAGCAGACCTTTTGAAGGGGGCATTGGAAACACCATATATTTT
CDR3 protein: CASRPFEGGIGNTIYF

D gene: TRBD2
V gene: TRBV7-2
J gene: TRBJ2-1
clone size: .
CDR3 DNA: TGTGCCAGCAGCCAGGGGAGCGGGGGTGTCTCCTACAATGAGCAGTTCTTC
CDR3 protein: CASSQGSGGVSYNEQFF

D gene: .
V gene: TRBV28
J gene: TRBJ1-5
clone size: .
CDR3 DNA: TGTGCCAGCAGTTTCAGCGGTCAGCCCCAGCATTTT
CDR3 protein: CASSFSGQPQHF

D gene: .
V gene: TRBV2
J gene: TRBJ1-4
clone size: .
CDR3 DNA: TGTGCCAGCAGTGAGGGGGGGGCGACTAATGAAAAACTGTTTTTT
CDR3 protein: CASSEGGATNEKLFF

D gene: .
V gene: TRBV29-1
J gene: TRBJ1-1
clone size: few
CDR3 DNA: TGCAGCGTTTCCGGGGGTTTGGGCACTGAAGCTTTCTTT
CDR3 protein: CSVSGGLGTEAFF

D gene: TRBD2
V gene: TRBV2
J gene: TRBJ2-3
clone size: few
CDR3 DNA: TGTGCCAGCAGTGTAGCGGGGGGTACTACTAGCACAGATACGCAGTATTTT
CDR3 protein: CASSVAGGTTSTDTQYF

D gene: TRBD1
V gene: TRBV10-1
J gene: TRBJ1-4
clone size: .
CDR3 DNA: TGCGCCAGCCCCCAGGATTCCGACAGGGTAAAGGATGGAAATGAAAAACTGTTTTTT
CDR3 protein: CASPQDSDRVKDGNEKLFF

D gene: TRBD1
V gene: TRBV5-5
J gene: TRBJ2-3
clone size: once
CDR3 DNA: TGTGCCAGCAGCCGGGACAGGGCTAGCACAGATACGCAGTATTTT
CDR3 protein: CASSRDRASTDTQYF

D gene: TRBD1
V gene: TRBV5-1
J gene: TRBJ1-2
clone size: .
CDR3 DNA: TGCGCCAGCAGCTTAACCCTAAACAGGGGAGGCTATGGCTACACCTTC
CDR3 protein: CASSLTLNRGGYGYTF

D gene: .
V gene: TRBV28
J gene: TRBJ1-4
clone size: .
CDR3 DNA: TGTGCCAGCAGTTTCCCCCCGGGGTCGGGTGAAAAACTGTTTTTT
CDR3 protein: CASSFPPGSGEKLFF

D gene: TRBD2
V gene: TRBV5-8
J gene: TRBJ2-5
clone size: .
CDR3 DNA: TGTGCCAGCAGCAAGGGACTAGCGGGGAGACAAGAGACCCAGTACTTC
CDR3 protein: CASSKGLAGRQETQYF

D gene: TRBD1
V gene: TRBV29-1
J gene: TRBJ1-2
clone size: .
CDR3 DNA: TGCAGCGTTGGAACAGGGGGAGCCTATGGCTACACCTTC
CDR3 protein: CSVGTGGAYGYTF

D gene: TRBD2
V gene: TRBV6-2/TRBV6-3
J gene: TRBJ2-4
clone size: .
CDR3 DNA: TGTGCCAGCAGTGGAACTGGGACTAGCGGGGGGAGATCCGCCATTCAGTACTTC
CDR3 protein: CASSGTGTSGGRSAIQYF

D gene: TRBD1
V gene: TRBV5-6
J gene: TRBJ1-2
clone size: .
CDR3 DNA: TGTGCCAGCAGCCGGACAGGGAGTAACTATGGCTACACCTTC
CDR3 protein: CASSRTGSNYGYTF

D gene: .
V gene: TRBV21-1
J gene: TRBJ2-2
clone size: .
CDR3 DNA: TGTGCCAGCAGCAAAGCCTATGGACAGCCAAACACCGGGGAGCTGTTTTTT
CDR3 protein: CASSKAYGQPNTGELFF

D gene: .
V gene: TRBV5-5
J gene: TRBJ2-5
clone size: .
CDR3 DNA: TGTGCCAGCAGCTTGGGTCGGGGCGGGGTCGGGACCCAGTACTTC
CDR3 protein: CASSLGRGGVGTQYF

D gene: .
V gene: TRBV29-1
J gene: TRBJ1-1
clone size: once
CDR3 DNA: TGCAGCGTTGAACGGCAGGAGGGCACTGAAGCTTTCTTT
CDR3 protein: CSVERQEGTEAFF

D gene: TRBD2
V gene: TRBV4-2
J gene: TRBJ2-3
clone size: .
CDR3 DNA: TGTGCCAGCAGCCAAAGCTCTAGCGGGGGGGCCCTAGATACGCAGTATTTT
CDR3 protein: CASSQSSSGGALDTQYF

D gene: .
V gene: TRBV5-1
J gene: TRBJ2-7
clone size: .
CDR3 DNA: TGCGCCAGCAGCTTGTTCGAGGAAGACGAGCAGTACTTC
CDR3 protein: CASSLFEEDEQYF

D gene: .
V gene: TRBV30
J gene: TRBJ2-2
clone size: once
CDR3 DNA: TGTGCCTGGAGCCCACGGGGTACTCGGGCCGGGGAGCTGTTTTTT
CDR3 protein: CAWSPRGTRAGELFF

D gene: .
V gene: TRBV28
J gene: TRBJ1-6
clone size: .
CDR3 DNA: TGTGCCAGCATTTCCGCGGGACTCTATAATTCACCCCTCCACTTT
CDR3 protein: CASISAGLYNSPLHF